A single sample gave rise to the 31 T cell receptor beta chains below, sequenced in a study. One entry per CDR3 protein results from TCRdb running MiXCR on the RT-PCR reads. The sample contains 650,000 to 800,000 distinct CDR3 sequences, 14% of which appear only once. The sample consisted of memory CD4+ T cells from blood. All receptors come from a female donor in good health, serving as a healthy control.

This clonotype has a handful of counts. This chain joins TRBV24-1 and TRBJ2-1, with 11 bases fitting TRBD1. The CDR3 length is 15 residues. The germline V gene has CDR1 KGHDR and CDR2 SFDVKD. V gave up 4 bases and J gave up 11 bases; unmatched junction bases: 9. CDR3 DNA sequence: TGTGCCACCAGTGAAAAGGGGACAGGGGGTGATAAGCAGTTCTTC. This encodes CATSEKGTGGDKQFF.

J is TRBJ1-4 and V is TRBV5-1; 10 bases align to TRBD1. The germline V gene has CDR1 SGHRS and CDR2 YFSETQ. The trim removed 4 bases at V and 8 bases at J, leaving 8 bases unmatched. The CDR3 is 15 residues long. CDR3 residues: CASSVGTGAEEKLFF. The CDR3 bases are TGCGCCAGCAGCGTGGGGACAGGGGCGGAGGAAAAACTGTTTTTT.

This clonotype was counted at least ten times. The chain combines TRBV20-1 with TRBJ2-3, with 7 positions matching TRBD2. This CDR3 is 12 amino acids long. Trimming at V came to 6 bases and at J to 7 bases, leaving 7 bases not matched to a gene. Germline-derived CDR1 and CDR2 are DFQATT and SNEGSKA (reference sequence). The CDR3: CSAGLREHTQYF. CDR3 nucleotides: TGCAGTGCGGGGTTGCGGGAGCATACGCAGTATTTT.

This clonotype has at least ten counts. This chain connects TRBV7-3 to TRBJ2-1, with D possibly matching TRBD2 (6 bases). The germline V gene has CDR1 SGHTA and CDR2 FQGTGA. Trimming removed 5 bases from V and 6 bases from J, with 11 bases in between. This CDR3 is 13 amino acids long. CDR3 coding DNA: TGTGCCAGCAGCCCGGGGACTTCCAATGAGCAGTTCTTC. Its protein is CASSPGTSNEQFF.

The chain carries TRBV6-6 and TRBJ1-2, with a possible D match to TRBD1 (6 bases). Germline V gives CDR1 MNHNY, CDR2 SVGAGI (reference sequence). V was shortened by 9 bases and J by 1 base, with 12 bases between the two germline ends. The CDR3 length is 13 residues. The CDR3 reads CASGGPRNYGYTF. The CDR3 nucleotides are TGTGCCAGTGGGGGGCCTCGTAACTATGGCTACACCTTC.

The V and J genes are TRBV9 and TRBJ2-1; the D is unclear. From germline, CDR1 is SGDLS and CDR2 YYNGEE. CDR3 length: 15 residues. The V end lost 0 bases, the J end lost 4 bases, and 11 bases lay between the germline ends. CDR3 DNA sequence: TGTGCCAGCAGCGTAGGAATTAGATCATACAATGAGCAGTTCTTC. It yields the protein CASSVGIRSYNEQFF.

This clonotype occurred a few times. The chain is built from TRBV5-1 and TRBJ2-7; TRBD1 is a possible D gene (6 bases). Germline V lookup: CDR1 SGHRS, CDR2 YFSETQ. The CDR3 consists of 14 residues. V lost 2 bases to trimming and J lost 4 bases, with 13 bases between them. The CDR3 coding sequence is TGCGCCAGCAGCTTTTCAGGACAGAATTACGAGCAGTACTTC. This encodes CASSFSGQNYEQYF.

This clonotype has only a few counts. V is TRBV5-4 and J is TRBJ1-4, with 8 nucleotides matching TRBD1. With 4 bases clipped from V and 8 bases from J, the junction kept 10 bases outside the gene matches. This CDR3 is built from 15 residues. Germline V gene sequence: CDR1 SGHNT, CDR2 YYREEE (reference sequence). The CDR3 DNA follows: TGTGCCAGCAGCAGGGGACAGGCGGAGGGGGAAAAACTGTTTTTT. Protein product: CASSRGQAEGEKLFF.

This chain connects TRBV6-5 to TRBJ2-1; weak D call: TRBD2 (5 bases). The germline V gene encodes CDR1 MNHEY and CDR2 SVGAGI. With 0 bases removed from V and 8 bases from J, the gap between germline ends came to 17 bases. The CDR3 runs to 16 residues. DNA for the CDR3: TGTGCCAGCAGTTACTCGTCGGACTTGGAGGTCTATGAGCAGTTCTTC. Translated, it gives CASSYSSDLEVYEQFF.

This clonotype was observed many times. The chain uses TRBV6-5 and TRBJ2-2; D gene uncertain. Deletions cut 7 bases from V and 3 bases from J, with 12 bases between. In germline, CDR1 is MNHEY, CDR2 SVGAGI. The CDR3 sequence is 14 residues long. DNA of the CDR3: TGTGCCAGCACCTTATCCTTCGACACCGGGGAGCTGTTTTTT. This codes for CASTLSFDTGELFF.

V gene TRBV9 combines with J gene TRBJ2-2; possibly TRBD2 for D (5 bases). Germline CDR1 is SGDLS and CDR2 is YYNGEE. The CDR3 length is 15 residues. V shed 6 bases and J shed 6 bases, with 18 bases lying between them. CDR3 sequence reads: CASNDYGSNAGELFF. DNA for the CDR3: TGTGCCAGCAACGACTATGGGAGTAACGCCGGGGAGCTGTTTTTT.

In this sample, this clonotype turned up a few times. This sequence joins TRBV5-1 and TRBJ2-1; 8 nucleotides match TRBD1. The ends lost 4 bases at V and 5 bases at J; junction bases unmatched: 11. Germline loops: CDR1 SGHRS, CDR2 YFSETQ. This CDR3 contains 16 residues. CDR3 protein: CASSGATGAPHNEQFF. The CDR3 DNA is TGCGCCAGCAGCGGCGCGACAGGGGCCCCCCACAATGAGCAGTTCTTC.

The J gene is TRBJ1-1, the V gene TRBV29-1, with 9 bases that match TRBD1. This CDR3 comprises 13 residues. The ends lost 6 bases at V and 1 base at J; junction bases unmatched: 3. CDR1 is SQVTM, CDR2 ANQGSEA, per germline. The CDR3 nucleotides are TGCAGCGTCTACAGGGGGCCGAACACTGAAGCTTTCTTT. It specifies CSVYRGPNTEAFF. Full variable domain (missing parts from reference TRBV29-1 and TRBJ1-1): SAVISQKPSRDICQRGTSLTIQCQVDSQVTMMFWYRQQPGQSLTLIATANQGSEATYESGFVIDKFPISRPNLTFSTLTVSNMSPEDSSIYLCSVYRGPNTEAFFGQGTRLTVV.

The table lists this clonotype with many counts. The CDR3: CASSAGTGDQPQHF. In DNA, the CDR3 is TGCGCCAGCAGCGCCGGGACAGGAGATCAGCCCCAGCATTTT. The V and J genes are TRBV5-1 and TRBJ1-5; 8 nucleotides align to TRBD1. The germline gives CDR1 SGHRS, CDR2 YFSETQ. V dropped 4 bases and J dropped 5; count of bases not matched to a gene: 5. The CDR3 loop spans 14 amino acids.

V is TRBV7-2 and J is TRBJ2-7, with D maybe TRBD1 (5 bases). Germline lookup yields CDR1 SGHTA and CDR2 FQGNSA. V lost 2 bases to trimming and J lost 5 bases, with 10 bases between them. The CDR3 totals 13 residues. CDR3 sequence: CASSLTVGHEQYF. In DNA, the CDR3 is TGTGCCAGCAGCTTAACTGTGGGGCACGAGCAGTACTTC.

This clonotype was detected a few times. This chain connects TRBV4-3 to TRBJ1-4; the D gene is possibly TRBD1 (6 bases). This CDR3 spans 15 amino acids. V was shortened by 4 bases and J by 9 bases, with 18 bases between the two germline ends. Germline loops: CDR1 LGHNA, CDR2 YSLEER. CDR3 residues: CASSLDSRGGQKLFF. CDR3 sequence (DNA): TGCGCCAGCAGCCTGGACAGCCGAGGCGGTCAAAAACTGTTTTTT.

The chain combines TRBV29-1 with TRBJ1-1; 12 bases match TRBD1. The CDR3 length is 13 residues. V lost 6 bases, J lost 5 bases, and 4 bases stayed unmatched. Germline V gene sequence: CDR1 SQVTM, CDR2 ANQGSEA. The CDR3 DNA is TGCAGCGTGGGACAGGGGGCTCGGACTGAAGCTTTCTTT. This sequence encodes CSVGQGARTEAFF.

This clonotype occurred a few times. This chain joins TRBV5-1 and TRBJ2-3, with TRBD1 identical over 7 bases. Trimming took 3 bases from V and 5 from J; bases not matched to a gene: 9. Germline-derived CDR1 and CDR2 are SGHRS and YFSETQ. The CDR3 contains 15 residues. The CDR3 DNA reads TGCGCCAGCAGCTCCCGGGACAGCAACAGAGATACGCAGTATTTT. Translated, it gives CASSSRDSNRDTQYF.

CDR3 DNA: TGTGCCAGCAGCTTAGCGGCCCCATATTTACGAGAGACCCAGTACTTC. It translates to CASSLAAPYLRETQYF. The chain couples TRBV7-6 to TRBJ2-5; D is unresolved. The CDR3 extends over 16 amino acids. The germline V gene encodes CDR1 SGHVS and CDR2 FNYEAQ. The V gene lost 0 bases and the J gene lost 4 bases, with 15 bases spanning the gap.

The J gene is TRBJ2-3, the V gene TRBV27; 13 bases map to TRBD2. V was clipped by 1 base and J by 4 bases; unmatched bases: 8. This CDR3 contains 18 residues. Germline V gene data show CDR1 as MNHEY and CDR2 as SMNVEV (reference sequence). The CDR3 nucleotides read TGTGCCAGCAGTTTATATGGACTAGCGGGAGCAGCTGCAGATACGCAGTATTTT. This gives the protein CASSLYGLAGAAADTQYF.

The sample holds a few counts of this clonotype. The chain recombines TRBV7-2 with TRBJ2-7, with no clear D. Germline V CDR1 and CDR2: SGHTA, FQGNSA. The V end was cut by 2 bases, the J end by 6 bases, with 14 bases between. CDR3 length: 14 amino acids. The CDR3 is CASSLNGALGEQYF. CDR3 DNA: TGTGCCAGCAGCTTAAATGGAGCGCTGGGCGAGCAGTACTTC.

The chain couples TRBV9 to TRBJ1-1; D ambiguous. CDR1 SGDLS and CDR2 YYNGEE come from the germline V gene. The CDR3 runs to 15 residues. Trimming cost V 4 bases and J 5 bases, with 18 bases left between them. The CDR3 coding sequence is TGTGCCAGCAGCCGGGATCCGTTGACGCTGACTGAAGCTTTCTTT. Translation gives CASSRDPLTLTEAFF.

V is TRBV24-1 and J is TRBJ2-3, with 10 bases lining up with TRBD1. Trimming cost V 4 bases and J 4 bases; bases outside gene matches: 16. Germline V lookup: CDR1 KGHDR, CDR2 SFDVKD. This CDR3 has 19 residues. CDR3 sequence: CATSESLTLGGQGPDTQYF. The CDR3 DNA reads TGTGCCACCAGTGAGTCCCTTACCTTGGGGGGACAGGGGCCAGATACGCAGTATTTT.

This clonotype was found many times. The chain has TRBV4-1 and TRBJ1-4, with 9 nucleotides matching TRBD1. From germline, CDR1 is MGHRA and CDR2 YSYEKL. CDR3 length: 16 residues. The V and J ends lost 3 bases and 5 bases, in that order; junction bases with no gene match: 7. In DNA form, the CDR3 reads TGCGCCAGCAGCCAGGCTCCGACAGGGGGAAATGAAAAACTGTTTTTT. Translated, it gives CASSQAPTGGNEKLFF.

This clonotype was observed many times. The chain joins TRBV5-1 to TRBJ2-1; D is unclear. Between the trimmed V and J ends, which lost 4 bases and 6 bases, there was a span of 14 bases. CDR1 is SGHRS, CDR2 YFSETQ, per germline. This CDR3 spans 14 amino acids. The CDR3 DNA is TGCGCCAGCAGCCTGATGACCAATAGCAATGAGCAGTTCTTC. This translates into CASSLMTNSNEQFF.

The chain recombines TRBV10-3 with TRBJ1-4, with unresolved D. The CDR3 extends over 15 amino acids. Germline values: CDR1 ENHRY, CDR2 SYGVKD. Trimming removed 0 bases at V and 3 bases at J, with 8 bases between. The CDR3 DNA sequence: TGTGCCATCAGTGAGTCGAGGCAGTCTAATGAAAAACTGTTTTTT. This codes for CAISESRQSNEKLFF.

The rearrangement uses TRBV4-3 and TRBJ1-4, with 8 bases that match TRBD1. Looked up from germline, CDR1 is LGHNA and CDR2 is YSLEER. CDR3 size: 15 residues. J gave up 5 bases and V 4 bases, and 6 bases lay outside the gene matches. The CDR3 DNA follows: TGCGCCAGCAGCCCCACAGGGGGGTCAAATGAAAAACTGTTTTTT. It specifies CASSPTGGSNEKLFF.

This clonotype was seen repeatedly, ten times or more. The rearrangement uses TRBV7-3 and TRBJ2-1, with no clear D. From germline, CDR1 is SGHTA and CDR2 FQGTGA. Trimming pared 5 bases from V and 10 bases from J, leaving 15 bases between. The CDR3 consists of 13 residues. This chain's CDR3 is CASSPTETREQFF. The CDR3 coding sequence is TGTGCCAGCAGCCCGACCGAAACCAGGGAGCAGTTCTTC.

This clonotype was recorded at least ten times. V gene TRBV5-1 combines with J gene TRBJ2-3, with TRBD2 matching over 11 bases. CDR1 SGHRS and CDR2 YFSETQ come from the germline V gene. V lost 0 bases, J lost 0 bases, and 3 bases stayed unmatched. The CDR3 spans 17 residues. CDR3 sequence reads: CASSLGRLAGSTDTQYF. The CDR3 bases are TGCGCCAGCAGCTTGGGGCGACTAGCGGGAAGCACAGATACGCAGTATTTT.

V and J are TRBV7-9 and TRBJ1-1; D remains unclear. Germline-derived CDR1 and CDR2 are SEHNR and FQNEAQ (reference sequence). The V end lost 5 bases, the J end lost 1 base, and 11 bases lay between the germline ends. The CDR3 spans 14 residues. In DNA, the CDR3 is TGTGCCAGCAGCCCGAGACTCGGGAACACTGAAGCTTTCTTT. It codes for CASSPRLGNTEAFF.

CDR3 in DNA: TGTGCCAGCAGCGGTCAAGTGGGACAGGGAGAAAAACTGTTTTTT. This codes for CASSGQVGQGEKLFF. The chain carries TRBV7-2 and TRBJ1-4; TRBD1 aligns across 9 bases. The germline V gene encodes CDR1 SGHTA and CDR2 FQGNSA. The CDR3 contains 15 residues. Germline trimming cut 5 bases from V and 8 bases from J; bases unmatched to any gene: 9.